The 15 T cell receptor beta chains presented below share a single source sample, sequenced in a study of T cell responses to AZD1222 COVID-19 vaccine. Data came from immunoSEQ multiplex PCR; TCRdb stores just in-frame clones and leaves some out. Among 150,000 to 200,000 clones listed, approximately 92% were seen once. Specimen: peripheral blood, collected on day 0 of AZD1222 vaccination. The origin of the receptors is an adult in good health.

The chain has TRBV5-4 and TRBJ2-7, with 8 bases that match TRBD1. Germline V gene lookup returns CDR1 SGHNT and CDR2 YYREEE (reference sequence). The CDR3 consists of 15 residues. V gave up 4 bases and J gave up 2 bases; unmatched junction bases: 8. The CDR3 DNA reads TGTGCCAGCAGCGCGGACAGGGTACGCACCTACGAGCAGTACGTC. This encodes CASSADRVRTYEQYV.

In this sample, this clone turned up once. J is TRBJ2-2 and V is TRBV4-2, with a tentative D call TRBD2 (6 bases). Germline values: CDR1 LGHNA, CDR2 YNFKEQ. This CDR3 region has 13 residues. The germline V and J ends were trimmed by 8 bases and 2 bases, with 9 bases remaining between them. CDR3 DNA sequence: TGTGCCAGCGCGGGACTCAACACCGGGGAGCTGTTTTTT. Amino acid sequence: CASAGLNTGELFF.

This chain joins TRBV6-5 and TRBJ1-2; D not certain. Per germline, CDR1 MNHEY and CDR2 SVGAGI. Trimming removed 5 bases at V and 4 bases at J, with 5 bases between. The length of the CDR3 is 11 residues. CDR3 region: CASSRGYGYTF. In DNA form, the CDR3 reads TGTGCCAGCAGTAGAGGCTATGGCTACACCTTC.

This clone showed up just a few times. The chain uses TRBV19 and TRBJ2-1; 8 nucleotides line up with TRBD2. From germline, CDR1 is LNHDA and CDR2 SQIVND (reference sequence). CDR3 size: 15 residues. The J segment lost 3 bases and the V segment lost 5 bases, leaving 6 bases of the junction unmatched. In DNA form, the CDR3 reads TGTGCCAGTAGTTTGCCGGGACTAGACTACAATGAGCAGTTCTTC. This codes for CASSLPGLDYNEQFF.

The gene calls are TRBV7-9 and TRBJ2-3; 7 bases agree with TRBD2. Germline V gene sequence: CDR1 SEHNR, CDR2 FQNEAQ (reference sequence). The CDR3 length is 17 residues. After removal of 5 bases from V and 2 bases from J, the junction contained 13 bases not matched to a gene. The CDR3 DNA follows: TGTGCCAGCAGCCTTCTTCTTACGCGGGGGTTCACAGATACGCAGTATTTT. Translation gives CASSLLLTRGFTDTQYF.

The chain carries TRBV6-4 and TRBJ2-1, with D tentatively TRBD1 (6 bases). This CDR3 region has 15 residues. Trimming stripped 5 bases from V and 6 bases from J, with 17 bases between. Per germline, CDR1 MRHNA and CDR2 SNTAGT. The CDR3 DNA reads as TGTGCCAGCAGTCCGGACAGAACCCCCCTCAATGAGCAGTTCTTC. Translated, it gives CASSPDRTPLNEQFF.

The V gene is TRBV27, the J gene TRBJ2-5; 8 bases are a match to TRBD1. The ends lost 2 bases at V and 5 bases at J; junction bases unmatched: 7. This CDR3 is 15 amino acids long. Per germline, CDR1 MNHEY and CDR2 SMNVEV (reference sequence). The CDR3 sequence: CASSLGQGPMETQYF. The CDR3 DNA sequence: TGTGCCAGCAGTTTAGGACAGGGCCCGATGGAGACCCAGTACTTC.

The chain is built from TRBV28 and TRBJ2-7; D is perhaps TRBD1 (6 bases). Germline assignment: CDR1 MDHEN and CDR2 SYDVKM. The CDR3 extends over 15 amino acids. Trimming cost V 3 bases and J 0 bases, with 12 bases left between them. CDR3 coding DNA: TGTGCCAGCAGTTTTCTCCCGGACAGCTCCTACGAGCAGTACTTC. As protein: CASSFLPDSSYEQYF.

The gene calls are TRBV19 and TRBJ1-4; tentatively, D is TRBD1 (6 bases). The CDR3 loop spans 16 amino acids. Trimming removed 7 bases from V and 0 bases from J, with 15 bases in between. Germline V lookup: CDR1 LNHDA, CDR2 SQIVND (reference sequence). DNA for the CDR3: TGTGCCAGTAAAGACAGGAGATTTACAACTAATGAAAAACTGTTTTTT. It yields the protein CASKDRRFTTNEKLFF.

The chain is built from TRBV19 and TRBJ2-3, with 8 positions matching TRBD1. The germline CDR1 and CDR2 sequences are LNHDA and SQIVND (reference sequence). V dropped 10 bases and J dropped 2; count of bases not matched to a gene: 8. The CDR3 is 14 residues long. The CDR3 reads CATSTGVNTDTQYF. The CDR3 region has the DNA TGTGCCACCTCGACAGGGGTTAACACAGATACGCAGTATTTT.

The CDR3 protein is CASSKQGAGDGTQYF. The CDR3 DNA follows: TGTGCCAGCAGCAAACAGGGGGCAGGGGACGGGACCCAGTACTTC. V and J are TRBV7-9 and TRBJ2-5; 9 bases agree with TRBD1. The CDR3 is 15 residues long. Germline CDR1 is SEHNR and CDR2 is FQNEAQ (reference sequence). Trimming removed 5 bases from V and 7 bases from J; junction bases left unmatched: 11.

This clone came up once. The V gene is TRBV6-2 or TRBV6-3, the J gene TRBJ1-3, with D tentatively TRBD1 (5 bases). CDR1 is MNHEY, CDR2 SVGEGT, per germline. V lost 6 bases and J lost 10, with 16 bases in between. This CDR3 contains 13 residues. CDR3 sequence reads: CASSLGLQGTIYF. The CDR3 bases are TGTGCCAGCAGCTTGGGACTCCAAGGAACCATATATTTT.

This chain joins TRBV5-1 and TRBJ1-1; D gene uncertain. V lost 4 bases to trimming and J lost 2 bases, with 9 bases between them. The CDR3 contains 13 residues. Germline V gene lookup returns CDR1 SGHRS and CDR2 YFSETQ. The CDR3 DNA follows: TGCGCCAGCAGCCCCCGGGGAAACACTGAAGCTTTCTTT. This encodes CASSPRGNTEAFF.

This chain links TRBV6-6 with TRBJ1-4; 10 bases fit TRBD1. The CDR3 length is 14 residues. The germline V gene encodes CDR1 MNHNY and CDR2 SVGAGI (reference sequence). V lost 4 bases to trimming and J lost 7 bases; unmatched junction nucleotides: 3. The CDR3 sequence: CASSWGQGSEKLFF. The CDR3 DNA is TGTGCCAGCAGTTGGGGACAGGGGAGTGAAAAACTGTTTTTT.

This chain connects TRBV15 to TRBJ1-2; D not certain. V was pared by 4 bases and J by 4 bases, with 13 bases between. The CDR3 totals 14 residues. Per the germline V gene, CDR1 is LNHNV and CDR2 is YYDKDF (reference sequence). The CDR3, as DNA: TGTGCCACCAGCATCGGTGGCAGCTTCTATGGCTACACCTTC. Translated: CATSIGGSFYGYTF.